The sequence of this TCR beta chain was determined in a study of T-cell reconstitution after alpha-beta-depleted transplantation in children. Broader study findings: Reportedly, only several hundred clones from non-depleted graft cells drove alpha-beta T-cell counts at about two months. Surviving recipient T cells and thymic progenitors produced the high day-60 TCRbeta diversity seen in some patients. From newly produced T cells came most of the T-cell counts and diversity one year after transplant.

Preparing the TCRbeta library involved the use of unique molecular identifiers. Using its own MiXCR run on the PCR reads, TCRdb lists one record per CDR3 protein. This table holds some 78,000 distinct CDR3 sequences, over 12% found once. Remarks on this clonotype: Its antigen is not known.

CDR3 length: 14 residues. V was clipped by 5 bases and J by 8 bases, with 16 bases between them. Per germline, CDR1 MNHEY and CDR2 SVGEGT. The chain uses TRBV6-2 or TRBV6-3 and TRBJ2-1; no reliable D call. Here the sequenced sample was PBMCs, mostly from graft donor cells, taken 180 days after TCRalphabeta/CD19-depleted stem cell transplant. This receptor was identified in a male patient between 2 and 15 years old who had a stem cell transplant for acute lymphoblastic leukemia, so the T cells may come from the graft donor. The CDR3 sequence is CASSPLGRWDEQFF. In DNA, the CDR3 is TGTGCCAGCAGTCCCCTAGGGCGGTGGGATGAGCAGTTCTTC.